The entry below gives a single T cell receptor beta chain sequence along with its context. This sample was taken from a study of T cell repertoires and Cas9 in healthy adults. TCRdb's table, derived via immunoSEQ multiplex PCR, lists solely in-frame clones and lacks some. The repertoire holds approximately 22,000 clones, with roughly 92% as singletons. Per germline, CDR1 MNHNS and CDR2 SASEGT. This CDR3 has 16 residues. V dropped 4 bases and J dropped 2 bases, with 15 bases sitting between them. This TCR derives from a human donor in good health. The gene calls are TRBV6-1 and TRBJ1-3; maybe TRBD1 (5 bases). Sequenced: CD4+ effector T cells (CD127+, CD25-, CD137-, CD154-) from PBMCs; culture status not recorded. CDR3 sequence reads: CASSGTRLGAGNTIYF. CDR3 DNA sequence: TGTGCCAGCAGTGGAACGCGGTTAGGGGCTGGAAACACCATATATTTT.